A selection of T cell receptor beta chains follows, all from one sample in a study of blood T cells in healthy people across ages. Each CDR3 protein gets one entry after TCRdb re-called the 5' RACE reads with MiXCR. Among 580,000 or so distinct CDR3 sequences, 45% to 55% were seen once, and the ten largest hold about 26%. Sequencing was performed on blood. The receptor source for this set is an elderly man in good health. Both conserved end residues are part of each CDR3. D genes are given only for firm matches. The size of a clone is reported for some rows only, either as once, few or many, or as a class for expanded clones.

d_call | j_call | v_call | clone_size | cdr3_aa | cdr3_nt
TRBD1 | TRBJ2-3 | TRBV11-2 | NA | CASSLVGQSTDTRYF | TGTGCCAGCAGCTTGGTGGGACAGAGCACAGATACGCGGTATTTT
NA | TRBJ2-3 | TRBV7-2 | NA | CASSSMGRADTDTQYF | TGTGCCAGCAGCTCCATGGGACGAGCGGACACAGATACGCAGTATTTT
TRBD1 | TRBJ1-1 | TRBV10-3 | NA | CASALTGENTEAFF | TGTGCCAGCGCCCTGACAGGGGAGAACACTGAAGCTTTCTTT
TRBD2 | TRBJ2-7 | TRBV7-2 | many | CASSGGLAGAYEQYF | TGTGCCAGCAGCGGAGGACTAGCGGGAGCCTACGAGCAGTACTTC
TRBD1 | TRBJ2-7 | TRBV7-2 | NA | CASSDRTGIYNEQYF | TGTGCCAGCAGCGATAGGACAGGAATCTACAATGAGCAGTACTTC
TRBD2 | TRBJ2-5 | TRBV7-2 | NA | CASSLDWTSGGVGETQYF | TGTGCCAGCAGCCTGGACTGGACTAGCGGGGGGGTAGGGGAGACCCAGTACTTC
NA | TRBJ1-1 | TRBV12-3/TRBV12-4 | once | CASSSSGGNTEAFF | TGTGCCAGCAGTTCCTCGGGAGGTAACACTGAAGCTTTCTTT
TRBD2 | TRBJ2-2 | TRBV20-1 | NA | CSAIQPKGLAGVGGELFF | TGCAGTGCTATCCAACCCAAGGGACTAGCGGGAGTAGGCGGGGAGCTGTTTTTT
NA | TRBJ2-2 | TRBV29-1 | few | CSVEVTGRELFF | TGCAGCGTTGAGGTCACGGGGCGGGAGCTGTTTTTT
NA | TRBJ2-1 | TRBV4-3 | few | CACSQESSVETQFF | TGCGCCTGCAGCCAAGAGTCCAGCGTGGAGACCCAGTTCTTC
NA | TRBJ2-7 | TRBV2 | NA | CASRETYEQYF | TGTGCCAGCAGGGAGACCTACGAGCAGTACTTC
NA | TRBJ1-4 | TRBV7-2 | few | CASSLEIATNEKLFF | TGTGCCAGCAGCCTCGAAATAGCAACTAATGAAAAACTGTTTTTT
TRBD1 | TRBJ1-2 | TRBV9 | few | CASSRLTGGARYGYTF | TGTGCCAGCAGCCGCCTTACAGGGGGCGCAAGGTATGGCTACACCTTC
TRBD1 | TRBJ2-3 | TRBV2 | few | CASSEEDRGYDTQYF | TGTGCCAGCAGTGAAGAGGACAGGGGATACGATACGCAGTATTTT
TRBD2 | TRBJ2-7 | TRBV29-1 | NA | CSVGTSGSTHEQYF | TGCAGCGTGGGGACTAGCGGGAGCACCCACGAGCAGTACTTC
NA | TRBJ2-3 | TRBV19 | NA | CASSPTWGGSTDTQYF | TGTGCCAGTAGTCCGACCTGGGGCGGGAGCACAGATACGCAGTATTTT
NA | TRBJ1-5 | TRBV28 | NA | CASIPGFNQPQHF | TGTGCCAGTATACCCGGGTTCAATCAGCCCCAGCATTTT
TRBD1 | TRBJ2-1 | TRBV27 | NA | CASKRQGGKNEQFF | TGTGCCAGCAAGAGACAGGGGGGAAAGAATGAGCAGTTCTTC
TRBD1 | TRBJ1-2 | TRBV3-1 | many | CASSYRDRVDGYTF | TGTGCCAGCAGTTACCGGGACAGGGTTGATGGCTACACCTTC
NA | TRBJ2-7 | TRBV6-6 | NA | CASSYGALAYEQYF | TGTGCCAGCAGTTACGGGGCCTTGGCCTACGAGCAGTACTTC
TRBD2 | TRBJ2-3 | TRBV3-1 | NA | CASSQLGGADTQYF | TGTGCCAGCAGCCAACTGGGGGGGGCAGATACGCAGTATTTT
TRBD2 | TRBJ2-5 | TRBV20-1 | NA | CSARAGTSGETQYF | TGCAGTGCTAGAGCCGGGACTAGTGGAGAGACCCAGTACTTC
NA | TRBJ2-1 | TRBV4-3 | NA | CASSQDVASGAYNEQFF | TGCGCCAGCAGCCAAGATGTCGCGAGTGGAGCCTACAATGAGCAGTTCTTC
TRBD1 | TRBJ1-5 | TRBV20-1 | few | CSARTGVEQPQHF | TGCAGTGCTAGAACAGGGGTCGAGCAGCCCCAGCATTTT
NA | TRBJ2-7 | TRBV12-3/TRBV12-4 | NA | CASSIRYEQYF | TGTGCCAGCAGTATCCGCTACGAGCAGTACTTC
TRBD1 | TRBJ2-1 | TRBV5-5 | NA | CASSSQGGLLDEQFF | TGTGCCAGCTCCTCACAGGGGGGATTGTTGGATGAGCAGTTCTTC
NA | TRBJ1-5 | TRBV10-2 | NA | CASTSVASSNQPQHF | TGCGCCAGCACATCTGTGGCATCCAGCAATCAGCCCCAGCATTTT
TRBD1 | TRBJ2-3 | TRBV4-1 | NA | CASSRRGTGRLTDTQYF | TGCGCCAGCAGCCGAAGAGGGACAGGGAGGCTCACAGATACGCAGTATTTT
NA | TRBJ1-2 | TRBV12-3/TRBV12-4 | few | CASSSQRTNYGYTF | TGTGCCAGCAGTTCACAGAGGACTAACTATGGCTACACCTTC
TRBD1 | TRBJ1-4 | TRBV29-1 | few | CSVFAGGANEKLFF | TGCAGCGTCTTTGCAGGGGGCGCAAATGAAAAACTGTTTTTT